The clone carrying this T cell receptor (beta chain) was recorded many times. Its antigen is not known. The V and J ends lost 5 bases and 1 base respectively, with 18 bases between them. The CDR3 has 16 amino acids. Germline V gene data show CDR1 as DFQATT and CDR2 as SNEGSKA (reference sequence). These data originate in a study of human T cells and chemical hapten exposure. Findings and caveats of the study: TCRs at a frequency above 1 in 1000 stayed unchanged with DPC sensitization.

Time point: patch test 3, about 24 weeks after DPC sensitization. As for treatment: therapeutic diphenylcyclopropenone sensitization with weekly scalp DPC. Samples of blood were obtained prior to the application of each patch test. Donation of samples came from alopecia patients who were 18 to 70 years old and suitable for DPC. Via MiXCR, TCRdb re-called the RACE reads, giving one row per CDR3 protein. The table has approximately 71,000 distinct CDR3 sequences, around 10% seen once. The TCR comes from a woman aged 45-65 years with alopecia areata. Some clones in this sample may be carry-over from other donors' samples. This material consisted of whole blood, taken in connection with sensitization to the hapten diphenylcyclopropenone (DPC). V gene TRBV20-1 combines with J gene TRBJ2-1; tentative D call: TRBD2 (7 bases). This CDR3 reads CSARSGGWGSYNEQFF. CDR3 nucleotides: TGCAGTGCTCGTTCGGGGGGCTGGGGTTCCTACAATGAGCAGTTCTTC.